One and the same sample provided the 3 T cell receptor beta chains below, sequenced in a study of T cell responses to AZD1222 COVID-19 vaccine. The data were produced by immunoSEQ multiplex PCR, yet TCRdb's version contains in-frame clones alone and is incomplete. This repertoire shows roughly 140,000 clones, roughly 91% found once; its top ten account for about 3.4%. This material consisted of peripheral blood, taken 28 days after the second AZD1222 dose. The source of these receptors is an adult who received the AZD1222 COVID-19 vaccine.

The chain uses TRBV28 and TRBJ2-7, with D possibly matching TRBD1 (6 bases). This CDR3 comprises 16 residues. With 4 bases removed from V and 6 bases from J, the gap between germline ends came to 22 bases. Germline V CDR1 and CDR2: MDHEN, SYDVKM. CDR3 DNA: TGTGCCAGCAGTTCAACCACTCAAGGGGGTCCTTTCGAGCAGTACTTC. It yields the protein CASSSTTQGGPFEQYF.

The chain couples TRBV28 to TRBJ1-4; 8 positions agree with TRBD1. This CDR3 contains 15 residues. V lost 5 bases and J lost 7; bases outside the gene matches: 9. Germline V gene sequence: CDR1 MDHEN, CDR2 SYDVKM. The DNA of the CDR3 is TGTGCCAGCAGTCCCTCTCAGGGGGCCGTTGAAAAACTGTTTTTT. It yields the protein CASSPSQGAVEKLFF.

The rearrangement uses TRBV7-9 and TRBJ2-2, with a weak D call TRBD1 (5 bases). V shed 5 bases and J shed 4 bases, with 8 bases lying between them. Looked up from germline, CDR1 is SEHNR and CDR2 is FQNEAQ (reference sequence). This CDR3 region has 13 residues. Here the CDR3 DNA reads TGTGCCAGCAGCCGACAGATCACCGGGGAGCTGTTTTTT. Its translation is CASSRQITGELFF.